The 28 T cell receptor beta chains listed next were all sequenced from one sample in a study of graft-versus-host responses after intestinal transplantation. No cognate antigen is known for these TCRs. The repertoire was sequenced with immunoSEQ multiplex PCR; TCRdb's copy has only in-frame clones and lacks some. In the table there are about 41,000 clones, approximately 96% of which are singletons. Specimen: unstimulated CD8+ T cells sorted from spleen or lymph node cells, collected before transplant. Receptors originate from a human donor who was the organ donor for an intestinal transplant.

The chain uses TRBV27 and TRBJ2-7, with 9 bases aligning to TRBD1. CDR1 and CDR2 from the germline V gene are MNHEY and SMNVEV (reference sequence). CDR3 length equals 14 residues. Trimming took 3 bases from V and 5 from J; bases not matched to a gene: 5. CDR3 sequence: CASSFGTGGDEQYF. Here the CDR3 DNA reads TGTGCCAGCAGTTTCGGAACAGGGGGCGACGAGCAGTACTTC.

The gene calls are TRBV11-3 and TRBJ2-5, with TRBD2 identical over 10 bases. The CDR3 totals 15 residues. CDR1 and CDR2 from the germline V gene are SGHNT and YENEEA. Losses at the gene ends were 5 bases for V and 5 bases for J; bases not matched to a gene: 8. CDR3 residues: CASSPDPGLAETQYF. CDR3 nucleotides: TGTGCCAGCAGCCCCGACCCGGGACTAGCGGAGACCCAGTACTTC.

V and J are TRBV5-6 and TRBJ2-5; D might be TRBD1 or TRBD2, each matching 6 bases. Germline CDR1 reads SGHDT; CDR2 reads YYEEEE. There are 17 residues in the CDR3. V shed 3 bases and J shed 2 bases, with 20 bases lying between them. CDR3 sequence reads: CASSCRCYGGDQETQYF. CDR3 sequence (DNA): TGTGCCAGCAGCTGCCGGTGTTACGGGGGCGATCAAGAGACCCAGTACTTC.

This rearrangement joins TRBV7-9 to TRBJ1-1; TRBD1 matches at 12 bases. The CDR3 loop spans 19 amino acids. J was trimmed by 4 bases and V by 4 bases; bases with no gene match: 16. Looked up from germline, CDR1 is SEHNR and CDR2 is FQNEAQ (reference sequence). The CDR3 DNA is TGTGCCAGCAGCTCCACCCTGGGACAGGGGGCACTCCTGCCCACTGAAGCTTTCTTT. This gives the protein CASSSTLGQGALLPTEAFF.

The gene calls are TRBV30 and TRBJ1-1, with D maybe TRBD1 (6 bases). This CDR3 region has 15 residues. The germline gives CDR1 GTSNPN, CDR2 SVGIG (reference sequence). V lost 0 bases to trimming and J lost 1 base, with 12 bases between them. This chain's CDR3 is CAWSVLGTTNTEAFF. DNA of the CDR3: TGTGCCTGGAGTGTCTTAGGGACAACGAACACTGAAGCTTTCTTT.

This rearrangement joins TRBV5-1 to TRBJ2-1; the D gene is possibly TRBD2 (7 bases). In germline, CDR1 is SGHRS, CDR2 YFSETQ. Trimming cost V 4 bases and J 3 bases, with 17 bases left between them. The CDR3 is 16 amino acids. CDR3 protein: CASSPLGGAHYNEQFF. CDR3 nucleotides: TGCGCCAGCAGCCCTTTAGGGGGGGCACACTACAATGAGCAGTTCTTC.

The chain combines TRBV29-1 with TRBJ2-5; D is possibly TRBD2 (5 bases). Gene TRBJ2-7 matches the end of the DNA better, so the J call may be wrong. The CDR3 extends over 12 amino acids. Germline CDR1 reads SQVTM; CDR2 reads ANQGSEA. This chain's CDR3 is CSVEFRGYEQYF. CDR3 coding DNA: TGCAGCGTTGAATTCCGGGGTTACGAGCAGTACTTC.

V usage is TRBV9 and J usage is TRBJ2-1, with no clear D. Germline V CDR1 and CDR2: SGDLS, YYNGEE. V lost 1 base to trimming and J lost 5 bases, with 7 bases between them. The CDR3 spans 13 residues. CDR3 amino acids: CASSVSDHNEQFF. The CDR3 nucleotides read TGTGCCAGCAGCGTAAGTGACCACAATGAGCAGTTCTTC.

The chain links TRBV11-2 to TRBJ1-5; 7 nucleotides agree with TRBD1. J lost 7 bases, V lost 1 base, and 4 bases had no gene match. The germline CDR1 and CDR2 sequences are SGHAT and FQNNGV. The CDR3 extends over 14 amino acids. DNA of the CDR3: TGTGCCAGCAGCTTAGGAGGGGGCGAACAGCCCCAGCATTTT. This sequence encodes CASSLGGGEQPQHF.

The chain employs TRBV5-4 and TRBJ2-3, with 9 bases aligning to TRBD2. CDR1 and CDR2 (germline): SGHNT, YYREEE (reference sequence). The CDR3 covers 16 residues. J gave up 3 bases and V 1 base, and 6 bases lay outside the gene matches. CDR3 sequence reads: CASSLFGGGATDTQYF. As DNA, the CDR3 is TGTGCCAGCAGCTTGTTTGGCGGGGGGGCGACAGATACGCAGTATTTT.

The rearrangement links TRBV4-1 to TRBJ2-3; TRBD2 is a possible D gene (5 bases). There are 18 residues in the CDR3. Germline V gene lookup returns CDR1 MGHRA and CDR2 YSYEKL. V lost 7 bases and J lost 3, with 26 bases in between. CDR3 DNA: TGCGCCAGCACACCCGTTTTTCTTCTCGGGGAACCTACAGATACGCAGTATTTT. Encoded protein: CASTPVFLLGEPTDTQYF.

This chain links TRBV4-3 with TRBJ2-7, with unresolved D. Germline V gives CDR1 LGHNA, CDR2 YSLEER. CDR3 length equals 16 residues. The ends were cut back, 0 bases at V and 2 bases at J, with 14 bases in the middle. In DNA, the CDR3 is TGCGCCAGCAGCCAAGATCCGATTACCCCAACCTACGAGCAGTACTTC. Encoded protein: CASSQDPITPTYEQYF.

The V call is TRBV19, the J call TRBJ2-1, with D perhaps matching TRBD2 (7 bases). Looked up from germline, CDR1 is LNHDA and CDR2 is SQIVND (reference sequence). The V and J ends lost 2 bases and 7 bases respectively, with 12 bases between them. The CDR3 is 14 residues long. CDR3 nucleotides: TGTGCCAGTAGTATATACGGGGGGCCGAATGAGCAGTTCTTC. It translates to CASSIYGGPNEQFF. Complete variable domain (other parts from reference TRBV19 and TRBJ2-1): DGGITQSPKYLFRKEGQNVTLSCEQNLNHDAMYWYRQDPGQGLRLIYYSQIVNDFQKGDIAEGYSVSREKKESFPLTVTSAQKNPTAFYLCASSIYGGPNEQFFGPGTRLTVL.

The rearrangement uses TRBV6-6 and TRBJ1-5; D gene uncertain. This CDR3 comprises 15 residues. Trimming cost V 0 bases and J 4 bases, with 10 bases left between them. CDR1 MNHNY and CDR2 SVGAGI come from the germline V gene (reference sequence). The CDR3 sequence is CASSYSQSRNQPQHF. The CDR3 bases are TGTGCCAGCAGTTACTCCCAGTCTCGAAATCAGCCCCAGCATTTT.

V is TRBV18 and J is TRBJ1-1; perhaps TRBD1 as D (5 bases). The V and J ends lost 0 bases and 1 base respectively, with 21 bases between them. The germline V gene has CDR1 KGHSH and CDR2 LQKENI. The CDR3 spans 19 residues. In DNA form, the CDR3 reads TGTGCCAGCTCACCACCGAGTATGGGGCTGGACCTAGGGAACACTGAAGCTTTCTTT. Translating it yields CASSPPSMGLDLGNTEAFF. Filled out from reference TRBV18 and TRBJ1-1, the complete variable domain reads NAGVMQNPRHLVRRRGQEARLRCSPMKGHSHVYWYRQLPEEGLKFMVYLQKENIIDESGMPKERFSAEFPKEGPSILRIQQVVRGDSAAYFCASSPPSMGLDLGNTEAFFGQGTRLTVV.

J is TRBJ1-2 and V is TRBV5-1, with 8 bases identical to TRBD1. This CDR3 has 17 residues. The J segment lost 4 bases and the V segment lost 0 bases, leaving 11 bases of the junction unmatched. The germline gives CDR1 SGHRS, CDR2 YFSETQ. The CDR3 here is CASSLDGRQGKTYGYTF. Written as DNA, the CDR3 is TGCGCCAGCAGCTTGGACGGGAGACAGGGGAAGACCTATGGCTACACCTTC.

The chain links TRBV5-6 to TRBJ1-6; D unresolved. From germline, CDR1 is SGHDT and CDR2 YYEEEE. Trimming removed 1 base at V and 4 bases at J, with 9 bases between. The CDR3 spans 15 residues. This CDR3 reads CASSLTGFYNSPLHF. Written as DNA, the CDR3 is TGTGCCAGCAGCTTGACCGGGTTTTATAATTCACCCCTCCACTTT.

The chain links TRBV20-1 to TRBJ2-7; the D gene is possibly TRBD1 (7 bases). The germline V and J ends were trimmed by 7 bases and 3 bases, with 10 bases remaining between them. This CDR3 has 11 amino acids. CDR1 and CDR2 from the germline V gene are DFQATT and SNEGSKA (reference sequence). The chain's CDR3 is CSGQGGYEQYF. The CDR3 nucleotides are TGCAGTGGGCAGGGGGGCTACGAGCAGTACTTC.

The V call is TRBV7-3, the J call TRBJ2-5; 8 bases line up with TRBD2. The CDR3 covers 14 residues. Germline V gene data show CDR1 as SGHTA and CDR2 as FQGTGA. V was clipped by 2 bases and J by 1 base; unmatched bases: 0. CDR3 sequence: CASSLAGGQETQYF. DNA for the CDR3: TGTGCCAGCAGCTTAGCGGGGGGCCAAGAGACCCAGTACTTC.

CDR3 amino acids: CASSLHLRGGYEQYF. In DNA form, the CDR3 reads TGTGCCAGCAGCCTCCATCTGCGGGGGGGCTACGAGCAGTACTTC. The genes are TRBV13 and TRBJ2-7, with 9 bases matching TRBD2. V lost 5 bases and J lost 3; bases outside the gene matches: 8. This CDR3 region has 15 residues. Germline V gives CDR1 PRHDT, CDR2 FYEKMQ (reference sequence). Using reference TRBV13 and TRBJ2-7 for the parts outside the CDR3, the full variable domain is AAGVIQSPRHLIKEKRETATLKCYPIPRHDTVYWYQQGPGQDPQFLISFYEKMQSDKGSIPDRFSAQQFSDYHSELNMSSLELGDSALYFCASSLHLRGGYEQYFGPGTRLTVT.

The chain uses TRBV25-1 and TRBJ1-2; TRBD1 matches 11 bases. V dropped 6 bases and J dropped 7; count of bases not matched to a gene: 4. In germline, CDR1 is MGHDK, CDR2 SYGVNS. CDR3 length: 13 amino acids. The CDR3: CASRDRGQRGYTF. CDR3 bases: TGTGCCAGCAGGGACAGGGGGCAACGTGGCTACACCTTC.

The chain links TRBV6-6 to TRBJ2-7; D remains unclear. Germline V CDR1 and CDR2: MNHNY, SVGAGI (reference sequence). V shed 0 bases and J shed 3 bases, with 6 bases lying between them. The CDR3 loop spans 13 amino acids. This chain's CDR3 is CASSYSGNYEQYF. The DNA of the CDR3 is TGTGCCAGCAGTTACTCGGGGAACTACGAGCAGTACTTC.

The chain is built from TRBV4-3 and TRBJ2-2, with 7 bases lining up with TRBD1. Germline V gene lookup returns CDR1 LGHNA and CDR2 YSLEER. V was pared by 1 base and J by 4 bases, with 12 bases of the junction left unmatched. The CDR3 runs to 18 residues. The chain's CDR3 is CASSQGPPSGQFTGELFF. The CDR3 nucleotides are TGCGCCAGCAGCCAAGGACCACCCTCGGGACAGTTCACCGGGGAGCTGTTTTTT.

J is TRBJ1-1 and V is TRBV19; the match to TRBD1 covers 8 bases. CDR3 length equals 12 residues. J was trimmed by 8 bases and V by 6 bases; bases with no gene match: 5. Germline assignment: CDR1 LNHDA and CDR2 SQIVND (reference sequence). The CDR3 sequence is CASSDTGGEAFF. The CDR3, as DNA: TGTGCCAGTAGCGATACAGGGGGGGAAGCTTTCTTT.

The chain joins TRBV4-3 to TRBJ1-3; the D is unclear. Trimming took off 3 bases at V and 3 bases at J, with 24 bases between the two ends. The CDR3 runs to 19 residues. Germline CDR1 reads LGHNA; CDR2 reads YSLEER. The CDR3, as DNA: TGCGCCAGCAGCCAGCTTCCTCAAGGGTATGGGTTTGTTGGAAACACCATATATTTT. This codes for CASSQLPQGYGFVGNTIYF.

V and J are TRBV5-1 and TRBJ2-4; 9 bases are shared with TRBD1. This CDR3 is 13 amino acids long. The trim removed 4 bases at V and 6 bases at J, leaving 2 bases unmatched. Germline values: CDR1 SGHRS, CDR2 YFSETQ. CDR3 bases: TGCGCCAGCAGCCCGGGACAGGGAAACATTCAGTACTTC. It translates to CASSPGQGNIQYF.

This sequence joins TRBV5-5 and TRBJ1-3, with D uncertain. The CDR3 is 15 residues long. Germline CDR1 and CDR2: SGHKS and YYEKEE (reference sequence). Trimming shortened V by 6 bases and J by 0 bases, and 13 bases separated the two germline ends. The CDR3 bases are TGTGCCAGCATGGTTGGAAAAAGCTCTGGAAACACCATATATTTT. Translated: CASMVGKSSGNTIYF.

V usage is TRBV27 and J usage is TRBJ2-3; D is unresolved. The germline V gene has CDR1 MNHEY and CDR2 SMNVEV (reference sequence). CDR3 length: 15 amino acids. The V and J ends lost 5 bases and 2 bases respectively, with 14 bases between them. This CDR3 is CASSPHRASTDTQYF. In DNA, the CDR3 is TGTGCCAGCAGTCCCCACCGGGCCTCCACAGATACGCAGTATTTT.